This TCR beta chain was observed in a study of vaccination and CD4 T cells after COVID-19. Study overall: Every culture used as a control got a CEFX pool, an HIV-1 Nef pool, or no peptide. Points from the study as a whole: A median of 86.3% of reactive clones, in convalescent patients, became evident only post-vaccination.

Sample treatment: roughly 10-day PBMC culture with coronavirus spike peptide pools or control peptides (ViraFEST assay). With peptide pools, ViraFEST first expanded antigen-specific T cells and afterwards sequenced their TCRs. Turning to this clonotype: Its antigen is as yet unknown.

The Oncomine TCR Beta short-read assay was applied to DNA of cultured CD4+ T cells. From the PCR reads, TCRdb called clonotypes with MiXCR, one entry per CDR3 protein. Of under 20,000 distinct CDR3 sequences in the sample, around 40% were seen once. The sample was CD4+ T cells from blood, cultured in vitro, taken after SARS-CoV-2 vaccination. The TCR comes from a human donor who had recovered from COVID-19.

CDR3: CSARDGASGAYQETQYF. The DNA for the CDR3 is TGCAGTGCTAGAGATGGGGCTAGCGGGGCGTACCAAGAGACCCAGTACTTC. The genes are TRBV20-1 and TRBJ2-5; 9 nucleotides align to TRBD2. CDR1 and CDR2 from the germline V gene are DFQATT and SNEGSKA (reference sequence). V lost 0 bases and J lost 0; bases outside the gene matches: 8. The CDR3 is 17 residues long.